This T cell receptor (beta chain) comes out of a study of blood T cell repertoires in COVID-19. The assay was immunoSEQ multiplex PCR, and TCRdb's table has in-frame clones only and misses some. The sample lists 300,000 to 400,000 clones, 88% occurring once. This clone was counted only a few times. Participants' reported clinical history set cohort assignment. The germline CDR1 and CDR2 sequences are LNHDA and SQIVND (reference sequence). CDR3 length equals 14 residues. The ends were cut back, 6 bases at V and 7 bases at J, with 18 bases in the middle. The chain joins TRBV19 to TRBJ1-2; perhaps TRBD1 as D (5 bases). This receptor was taken from a woman in her twenties or thirties with acute COVID-19. Sequencing was done on a sample of PBMCs or T cells enriched from blood (not recorded which). The CDR3 spells CASSPLGGFFGYTF. Here the CDR3 DNA reads TGTGCCAGTAGCCCCTTGGGGGGGTTCTTTGGCTACACCTTC.